This entry concerns a single T cell receptor beta chain. The record originates from a study of blood T cell repertoires in COVID-19. Sequencing was performed with immunoSEQ multiplex PCR; in TCRdb, only in-frame clones are kept and a portion is missing. The sample lists 250,000 to 350,000 clones; about 89% were seen once. This sequence originates from a woman younger than 45 with COVID-19, enrolled during active disease. The sample comprised peripheral blood.

CDR3 residues: CASSLQAAGTQYF. The CDR3 DNA is TGTGCCAGCAGCTTACAGGCCGCGGGTACGCAGTATTTT. The V gene is TRBV7-3, the J gene TRBJ2-3; TRBD2 might be the D (5 bases). Trimming pared 2 bases from V and 8 bases from J, leaving 11 bases between. CDR1 SGHTA and CDR2 FQGTGA come from the germline V gene. The CDR3 sequence is 13 residues long.